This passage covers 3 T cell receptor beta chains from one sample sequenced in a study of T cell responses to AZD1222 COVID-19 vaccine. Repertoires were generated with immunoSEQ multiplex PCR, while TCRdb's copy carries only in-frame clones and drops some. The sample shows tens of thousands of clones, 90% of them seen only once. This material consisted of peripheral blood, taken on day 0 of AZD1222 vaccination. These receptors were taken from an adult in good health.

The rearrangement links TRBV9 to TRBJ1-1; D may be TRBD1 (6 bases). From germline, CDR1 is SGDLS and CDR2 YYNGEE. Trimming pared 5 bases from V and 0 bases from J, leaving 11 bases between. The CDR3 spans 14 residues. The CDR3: CASSQGGMNTEAFF. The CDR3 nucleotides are TGTGCCAGCAGTCAAGGGGGTATGAACACTGAAGCTTTCTTT.

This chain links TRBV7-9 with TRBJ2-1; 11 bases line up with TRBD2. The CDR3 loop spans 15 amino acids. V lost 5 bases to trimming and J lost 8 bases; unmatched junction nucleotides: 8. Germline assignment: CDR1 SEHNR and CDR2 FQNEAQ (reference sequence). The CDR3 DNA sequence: TGTGCCAGCAGCACCACTAGCGGGAGTGGGTATGAGCAGTTCTTC. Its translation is CASSTTSGSGYEQFF.

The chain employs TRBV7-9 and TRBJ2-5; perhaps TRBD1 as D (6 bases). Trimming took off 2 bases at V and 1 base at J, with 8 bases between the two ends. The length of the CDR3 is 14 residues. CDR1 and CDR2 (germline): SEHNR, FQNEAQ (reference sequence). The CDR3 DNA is TGTGCCAGCAGCTTAACAGGGCTCCAAGAGACCCAGTACTTC. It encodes CASSLTGLQETQYF.